This T cell receptor (beta chain) is drawn from a study of PD-L1 blockade in urothelial cancer. Study information: At 3 weeks after treatment start (second dose) and again at 6 weeks, blood was analyzed.

The germline CDR1 and CDR2 sequences are SEHNR and FQNEAQ (reference sequence). CDR3 length: 17 amino acids. Trimming took off 8 bases at V and 0 bases at J, with 19 bases between the two ends. TCRdb keeps only in-frame clones here, not all; method: immunoSEQ multiplex PCR. Of about 72,000 clones listed, more than 75% are singletons. Indicated time point: pretreatment peripheral blood. Sequences were derived from PBMCs, sampled around atezolizumab (anti-PD-L1) treatment. The sequence was obtained from a man between 60 and 70 years old with urothelial cancer. The V and J genes are TRBV7-9 and TRBJ2-2; D might be TRBD2 (5 bases). CDR3 nucleotide sequence: TGTGCCAGCGGCAAATGGATAGCGCCTCCGAACACCGGGGAGCTGTTTTTT. Translated, it gives CASGKWIAPPNTGELFF.